These 4 T cell receptor beta chains share one sample of origin, sequenced in a study of T cell responses to AZD1222 COVID-19 vaccine. Profiled with immunoSEQ multiplex PCR; TCRdb holds only in-frame clones, not every one. The sample has 150,000 or so clones, 85% to 90% seen once. Sequenced here: peripheral blood, sampled on day 0 of AZD1222 vaccination. These receptor sequences come from an adult in good health.

This chain joins TRBV30 and TRBJ1-2; 10 positions agree with TRBD1. The J segment lost 2 bases and the V segment lost 4 bases, leaving 10 bases of the junction unmatched. The V gene's germline CDR1 is GTSNPN and CDR2 SVGIG (reference sequence). The CDR3 contains 16 residues. Here the CDR3 DNA reads TGTGCCTGGACCCTCCCCCCGGGACAGGGGAACTATGGCTACACCTTC. This codes for CAWTLPPGQGNYGYTF.

This chain connects TRBV3-1 (or the pseudogene TRBV3-2) to TRBJ1-1; possible D gene TRBD1, 5 bases. The V gene lost 8 bases and the J gene lost 3 bases, with 7 bases spanning the gap. The CDR3 has 11 residues. Germline V gives CDR1 LGHDT, CDR2 YNNKEL (reference sequence). The CDR3 bases are TGTGCCAGCCGCAGGGACACTGAAGCTTTCTTT. Translation gives CASRRDTEAFF.

The genes are TRBV2 and TRBJ2-4; unclear D gene. This CDR3 has 11 residues. V lost 8 bases to trimming and J lost 0 bases, with 2 bases between them. The germline CDR1 and CDR2 sequences are SNHLY and FYNNEI. The CDR3 DNA sequence: TGTGCCAGCCGAGCCAAAAACATTCAGTACTTC. It encodes CASRAKNIQYF.

The chain recombines TRBV20-1 with TRBJ1-1; a possible D gene is TRBD1 (5 bases). This CDR3 contains 15 residues. V was shortened by 3 bases and J by 5 bases, with 19 bases between the two germline ends. CDR1 DFQATT and CDR2 SNEGSKA come from the germline V gene (reference sequence). The CDR3 bases are TGCAGTGCTAGTGGGGCGCGGGGTTTTGGGACTGAAGCTTTCTTT. Translated: CSASGARGFGTEAFF.